Given below is one T cell receptor beta chain in context. Its antigen is currently unknown. This sample is drawn from a study of T cell responses to AZD1222 COVID-19 vaccine. Study results and caveats: Spike was spanned by vaccine-associated CD4 TCRs, with dominance at 160-218 and 743-854. Repertoires were obtained solely post-peak T cell response. Spike-specific TCR depth and breadth grew after two AZD1222 doses. The donor cohort was predominantly white British with a female majority, and clonal diversity may have been underestimated.

This table comes from immunoSEQ multiplex PCR, and its TCRdb copy is limited to in-frame clones, with some not included. The sample carries approximately 180,000 clones, 85% to 90% recorded once. The CDR3 is 16 residues long. The germline V gene has CDR1 MDHEN and CDR2 SYDVKM. The ends were cut back, 3 bases at V and 5 bases at J, with 17 bases in the middle. The starting material was peripheral blood, obtained 28 days after the second dose of the MenACWY control vaccine. The chain uses TRBV28 and TRBJ1-3; unclear D gene. The origin of this receptor is an adult who received the MenACWY meningococcal vaccine as a control. The CDR3 bases are TGTGCCAGCAGTTTGTCGGCCGCAGGCGGGAGAAACACCATATATTTT. Amino acids: CASSLSAAGGRNTIYF.